This section outlines one T cell receptor beta chain sequence together with its context. A sample-barcoded 5' primer and a J-beta primer mix were used in a second PCR of roughly 6 to 11 cycles. TCRdb re-analysed the 5' RACE reads in MiXCR, keeping a single row per CDR3 protein. Here the sample spans over a million distinct CDR3 sequences, 35% to 50% being singletons. Losses at the gene ends were 6 bases for V and 8 bases for J; bases not matched to a gene: 11. Per germline, CDR1 DFQATT and CDR2 SNEGSKA (reference sequence). CDR3 length equals 15 residues. The donors, healthy Caucasians from Russia, were aged roughly 6 to 90. This record comes from a study of blood T cells in healthy people across ages.

The J gene is TRBJ2-1, the V gene TRBV20-1; 12 bases are a match to TRBD2. The receptor comes from a woman in her sixties in good health. Source material: blood. Here the CDR3 reads CSAIGELAGGYEQFF. CDR3 DNA: TGCAGTGCGATAGGGGAACTAGCGGGAGGCTATGAGCAGTTCTTC.